This paragraph reports one TCR beta chain. The PCR employed 60 Vbeta primers together with 13 Jbeta primers. TCRdb's copy holds only in-frame clones and misses some; the assay was immunoSEQ multiplex PCR. The repertoire consists of 150,000 to 200,000 clones, with approximately 80% occurring once and the leading ten covering 4.8%. With 0 bases removed from V and 8 bases from J, the gap between germline ends came to 14 bases. This CDR3 contains 14 residues. The germline V gene encodes CDR1 SGHKS and CDR2 YYEKEE (reference sequence). The sample belongs to a study of cytomegalovirus exposure and HLA in healthy donors. Whole-study context: HLA-typed donors contributed approximately 92 million unique TCRs, which were held in an early data release.

Material for sequencing was PBMCs. V and J are TRBV5-5 and TRBJ1-2; D not resolved. This clonotype was sampled from a man aged 18 to 29 in good health and CMV-seronegative. CDR3 amino acids: CASSLATALLGYTF. Written as DNA, the CDR3 is TGTGCCAGCAGCTTGGCAACAGCCCTATTGGGCTACACCTTC.